One sample yielded the 28 T cell receptor beta chains listed below, sequenced in a study of shared clonotypes between healthy human individuals. CD8 cells classed as naive were CD45RO-negative and positively selected for CCR7, excluding terminally differentiated effector memory CD45RA+ cells. Libraries were prepared by immunoSEQ multiplex PCR; TCRdb keeps only in-frame clonotypes and omits some of them. The sample includes more than 2 million clones, approximately 94% seen only once; the top ten take around 1.1%. The sequencing input was naive CD8+ T cells sorted from blood. The origin of the receptors is a man younger than 30 in good health.

The V and J genes are TRBV7-6 and TRBJ2-7, with D perhaps TRBD1 (6 bases). The germline V gene encodes CDR1 SGHVS and CDR2 FNYEAQ. CDR3 length: 12 amino acids. With 1 base removed from V and 13 bases from J, the gap between germline ends came to 14 bases. The CDR3: CASSLVGGQPYF. The CDR3 DNA reads TGTGCCAGCAGCTTAGTTGGAGGACAGCCATACTTC.

Regarding this clone: Other nucleotide sequences from this sample produce the same CDR3. The gene calls are TRBV27 and TRBJ2-7; 8 bases line up with TRBD1. The V gene's germline CDR1 is MNHEY and CDR2 SMNVEV (reference sequence). The CDR3 has 16 amino acids. The junction had 6 bases not matched to a gene; V was cut back by 0 bases and J by 2 bases. The CDR3 spells CASSLSSGTGTYEQYF. The CDR3 region has the DNA TGTGCCAGCAGTTTATCCTCCGGGACAGGTACCTACGAGCAGTACTTC.

This clone was detected only once. The chain combines TRBV2 with TRBJ2-1; 8 bases match TRBD2. CDR1 is SNHLY and CDR2 is FYNNEI in the germline V gene. This CDR3 is built from 14 residues. J was trimmed by 4 bases and V by 8 bases; bases with no gene match: 7. The CDR3, as DNA: TGTGCCAGCCAAGCGGGGGATCTTTACAATGAGCAGTTCTTC. Protein sequence: CASQAGDLYNEQFF. The complete variable domain, with remaining parts taken from reference TRBV2 and TRBJ2-1, reads EPEVTQTPSHQVTQMGQEVILRCVPISNHLYFYWYRQILGQKVEFLVSFYNNEISEKSEIFDDQFSVERPDGSNFTLKIRSTKLEDSAMYFCASQAGDLYNEQFFGPGTRLTVL.

In the case of this clone: Other nucleotide sequences in the sample specify the same CDR3. The chain couples TRBV4-3 to TRBJ1-5; 7 bases are a match to TRBD1. Unmatched junction bases numbered 2, after V lost 2 bases and J lost 1 base. Per the germline V gene, CDR1 is LGHNA and CDR2 is YSLEER. The CDR3 consists of 15 residues. CDR3 DNA sequence: TGCGCCAGCAGCCAAAACAGGGGCAGCAATCAGCCCCAGCATTTT. Translated: CASSQNRGSNQPQHF.

The DNA for the CDR3 is TGTGCCAGCAGCTTAGCGTCGGACAGGCCACAAGATACGCAGTATTTT. Amino acid sequence: CASSLASDRPQDTQYF. V gene TRBV7-9 combines with J gene TRBJ2-3; 7 bases are a match to TRBD1. Germline lookup yields CDR1 SEHNR and CDR2 FQNEAQ (reference sequence). The V gene end was trimmed by 0 bases and the J gene end by 5 bases; junction bases not matched to a gene: 8. The CDR3 contains 16 residues.

This clone was picked up one time. The V gene is TRBV29-1, the J gene TRBJ1-3; D might be TRBD1 (6 bases). The CDR3 is 14 amino acids. Trimming left V 5 bases short and J 2 bases short, with 13 bases between. CDR1 is SQVTM and CDR2 is ANQGSEA in the germline V gene. DNA of the CDR3: TGCAGCGTTATACTTACAGGGACTGGAAACACCATATATTTT. Amino acid sequence: CSVILTGTGNTIYF.

This chain joins TRBV7-9 and TRBJ1-2; D is perhaps TRBD1 (5 bases). Germline V gene sequence: CDR1 SEHNR, CDR2 FQNEAQ (reference sequence). The CDR3 spans 12 residues. V was trimmed by 5 bases and J by 6 bases, leaving 10 bases between them. Written as DNA, the CDR3 is TGTGCCAGCAGCCCGCCGGGACATGGCTACACCTTC. Protein: CASSPPGHGYTF.

The chain employs TRBV25-1 and TRBJ2-2; D gene ambiguous. The length of the CDR3 is 11 residues. Germline values: CDR1 MGHDK, CDR2 SYGVNS. V was shortened by 7 bases and J by 4 bases, with 4 bases between the two germline ends. The CDR3 protein is CASTTTGELFF. CDR3 nucleotides: TGTGCCAGCACCACCACCGGGGAGCTGTTTTTT. The full variable domain, completed using reference TRBV25-1 and TRBJ2-2, is EADIYQTPRYLVIGTGKKITLECSQTMGHDKMYWYQQDPGMELHLIHYSYGVNSTEKGDLSSESTVSRIRTEHFPLTLESARPSHTSQYLCASTTTGELFFGEGSRLTVL.

This clone was counted a few times. The gene calls are TRBV18 and TRBJ1-3; D is ambiguous. Between the trimmed V and J ends, which lost 3 bases and 4 bases, there was a span of 10 bases. Germline V gene data show CDR1 as KGHSH and CDR2 as LQKENI. This CDR3 is built from 14 residues. The chain's CDR3 is CASSPGGIGNTIYF. In DNA form, the CDR3 reads TGTGCCAGCTCACCGGGCGGAATCGGAAACACCATATATTTT.

The V call is TRBV7-3, the J call TRBJ2-3, with unresolved D. This CDR3 is 12 amino acids long. The germline CDR1 and CDR2 sequences are SGHTA and FQGTGA. Trimming took off 1 base at V and 5 bases at J, with 4 bases between the two ends. The CDR3 DNA reads TGTGCCAGCAGCTTAATGGGAGATACGCAGTATTTT. This translates into CASSLMGDTQYF.

This sequence joins TRBV19 and TRBJ2-7; D might be TRBD2 (5 bases). The CDR3 loop spans 14 amino acids. Germline assignment: CDR1 LNHDA and CDR2 SQIVND (reference sequence). V was shortened by 6 bases and J by 2 bases, with 14 bases between the two germline ends. The CDR3: CASSEDGETYEQYF. For the CDR3, the DNA is TGTGCCAGTAGCGAAGACGGGGAAACCTACGAGCAGTACTTC.

J is TRBJ1-2 and V is TRBV7-9; D possibly corresponds to TRBD1 (6 bases). V was trimmed by 2 bases and J by 4 bases, leaving 17 bases between them. This CDR3 contains 16 residues. Germline V gene data show CDR1 as SEHNR and CDR2 as FQNEAQ (reference sequence). The CDR3 DNA sequence: TGTGCCAGCAGCTTATTATCTGACAGGAACCTCTATGGCTACACCTTC. This translates into CASSLLSDRNLYGYTF. The full variable domain, completed using reference TRBV7-9 and TRBJ1-2, is DTGVSQNPRHKITKRGQNVTFRCDPISEHNRLYWYRQTLGQGPEFLTYFQNEAQLEKSRLLSDRFSAERPKGSFSTLEIQRTEQGDSAMYLCASSLLSDRNLYGYTFGSGTRLTVV.

This clone came up once. V usage is TRBV7-2 and J usage is TRBJ1-5; 9 bases map to TRBD1. The germline V gene has CDR1 SGHTA and CDR2 FQGNSA. The CDR3 totals 15 residues. V was pared by 6 bases and J by 0 bases, with 3 bases of the junction left unmatched. In nucleotides, the CDR3 is TGTGCCAGCAGTGGACAGGGGTATAGCAATCAGCCCCAGCATTTT. This codes for CASSGQGYSNQPQHF.

The chain links TRBV6-1 to TRBJ1-4; D is unresolved. This CDR3 is 14 amino acids long. CDR1 is MNHNS and CDR2 is SASEGT in the germline V gene. Trimming stripped 4 bases from V and 5 bases from J, with 11 bases between. CDR3 amino acids: CASSATAVNEKLFF. The CDR3 DNA follows: TGTGCCAGCAGTGCGACTGCCGTCAATGAAAAACTGTTTTTT.

Remarks on this clone: One end of the junction does not line up with germline, which may come from a read error. The genes are TRBV6-5 and TRBJ1-6; possibly TRBD1 for D (5 bases). This CDR3 spans 13 amino acids. Germline-derived CDR1 and CDR2 are MNHEY and SVGAGI. CDR3 sequence: CASRGRANSPLRF. CDR3 nucleotides: TGTGCCAGCAGGGGCAGGGCTAATTCACCCCTCCGCTTT.

The chain's CDR3 is CASSISTDNTGELFF. In DNA form, the CDR3 reads TGTGCCAGTAGTATATCGACGGATAACACCGGGGAGCTGTTTTTT. This chain joins TRBV19 and TRBJ2-2; D unclear. V was shortened by 2 bases and J by 2 bases, with 9 bases between the two germline ends. There are 15 residues in the CDR3. Germline CDR1 is LNHDA and CDR2 is SQIVND (reference sequence).

The chain combines TRBV5-5 with TRBJ1-2; D ambiguous. In germline, CDR1 is SGHKS, CDR2 YYEKEE (reference sequence). The CDR3 length is 12 residues. Deletions cut 5 bases from V and 8 bases from J, with 13 bases between. CDR3 nucleotides: TGTGCCAGCAGACCGGAGTCCCGAGGCTACACCTTC. It translates to CASRPESRGYTF.

The genes are TRBV4-1 and TRBJ2-3; no firm D call. This CDR3 has 14 amino acids. Between the trimmed V and J ends, which lost 1 base and 2 bases, there was a span of 7 bases. CDR1 is MGHRA and CDR2 is YSYEKL in the germline V gene. This CDR3 is CASSQAHLTDTQYF. Here the CDR3 DNA reads TGCGCCAGCAGCCAAGCTCATCTCACAGATACGCAGTATTTT.

This CDR3 reads CASSAIGDNEQFF. As DNA, the CDR3 is TGTGCCAGCAGTGCTATAGGGGACAATGAGCAGTTCTTC. The rearrangement joins TRBV2 to TRBJ2-1, with D perhaps TRBD1 (5 bases). Trimming pared 4 bases from V and 5 bases from J, leaving 9 bases between. In germline, CDR1 is SNHLY, CDR2 FYNNEI. The CDR3 is 13 residues long.

The CDR3 bases are TGTGCCAGCAGTTACGGGTCTCTCACTGAAGCTTTCTTT. Residues: CASSYGSLTEAFF. V usage is TRBV6-5 and J usage is TRBJ1-1; D not certain. This CDR3 spans 13 amino acids. Trimming shortened V by 2 bases and J by 4 bases, and 8 bases separated the two germline ends. CDR1 and CDR2 (germline): MNHEY, SVGAGI.

About this clone itself: Other nucleotide sequences in the sample specify the same CDR3. The rearrangement uses TRBV5-1 and TRBJ2-7; the D gene is possibly TRBD2 (5 bases). The CDR3 totals 13 residues. V was shortened by 2 bases and J by 1 base, with 7 bases between the two germline ends. Germline V gene sequence: CDR1 SGHRS, CDR2 YFSETQ. The CDR3 DNA follows: TGCGCCAGCAGCTTCGGAGGTTCCTACGAGCAGTACTTC. It encodes CASSFGGSYEQYF.

This sequence joins TRBV7-9 and TRBJ2-3; no clear D. The germline V gene encodes CDR1 SEHNR and CDR2 FQNEAQ (reference sequence). V gave up 3 bases and J gave up 2 bases, with 15 bases separating them. This CDR3 spans 16 amino acids. The CDR3 protein is CASSLPPQRPTDTQYF. The CDR3 DNA reads TGTGCCAGCAGCTTGCCCCCCCAGCGACCCACAGATACGCAGTATTTT.

This clone was found once. The chain recombines TRBV10-3 with TRBJ1-2; D is unresolved. Germline assignment: CDR1 ENHRY and CDR2 SYGVKD. The CDR3 spans 13 residues. Trimming stripped 6 bases from V and 5 bases from J, with 13 bases between. Written as DNA, the CDR3 is TGTGCCATCAGCTCGGACGACTGGTATGGCTACACCTTC. It encodes CAISSDDWYGYTF.

V usage is TRBV5-4 and J usage is TRBJ1-2; 7 positions match TRBD1. Per the germline V gene, CDR1 is SGHNT and CDR2 is YYREEE (reference sequence). The CDR3 is 13 residues long. The V and J ends lost 4 bases and 8 bases, in that order; junction bases with no gene match: 8. The CDR3: CASSLTGQDGYTF. The CDR3 DNA sequence: TGTGCCAGCAGCCTGACAGGGCAGGACGGCTACACCTTC.

The gene calls are TRBV7-9 and TRBJ2-1; no clear D. CDR3 length: 13 residues. V dropped 5 bases and J dropped 12 bases, with 17 bases sitting between them. The germline V gene encodes CDR1 SEHNR and CDR2 FQNEAQ (reference sequence). The CDR3 protein is CASSPRTQDRQFF. The CDR3 DNA reads TGTGCCAGCAGCCCCAGGACCCAAGATAGGCAGTTCTTC.

The J gene is TRBJ2-1, the V gene TRBV2; D ambiguous. Germline V gene sequence: CDR1 SNHLY, CDR2 FYNNEI. The V end was cut by 6 bases, the J end by 4 bases, with 4 bases between. The CDR3 extends over 11 amino acids. The CDR3 DNA reads as TGTGCCAGCAGGAAGTACAATGAGCAGTTCTTC. This translates into CASRKYNEQFF.

The chain has TRBV6-5 and TRBJ1-1; weak D call: TRBD1 (5 bases). Deletions cut 3 bases from V and 3 bases from J, with 8 bases between. Germline V lookup: CDR1 MNHEY, CDR2 SVGAGI. The CDR3 has 13 residues. The chain's CDR3 is CASSYGADTEAFF. CDR3 bases: TGTGCCAGCAGTTATGGGGCGGACACTGAAGCTTTCTTT.

The sample holds one count of this clone. The same CDR3 is also encoded by other DNA sequences in this sample. The CDR3 coding sequence is TGTGCCAGCAGTGACGGGCAGGGGAATCAGCCCCAGCATTTT. Its translation is CASSDGQGNQPQHF. The J gene is TRBJ1-5, the V gene TRBV2, with D possibly TRBD1 on 6 matching bases. The CDR3 runs 14 residues. The V and J ends lost 3 bases and 4 bases respectively, with 10 bases between them. Looked up from germline, CDR1 is SNHLY and CDR2 is FYNNEI. The full variable domain, completed using reference TRBV2 and TRBJ1-5, is EPEVTQTPSHQVTQMGQEVILRCVPISNHLYFYWYRQILGQKVEFLVSFYNNEISEKSEIFDDQFSVERPDGSNFTLKIRSTKLEDSAMYFCASSDGQGNQPQHFGDGTRLSIL.